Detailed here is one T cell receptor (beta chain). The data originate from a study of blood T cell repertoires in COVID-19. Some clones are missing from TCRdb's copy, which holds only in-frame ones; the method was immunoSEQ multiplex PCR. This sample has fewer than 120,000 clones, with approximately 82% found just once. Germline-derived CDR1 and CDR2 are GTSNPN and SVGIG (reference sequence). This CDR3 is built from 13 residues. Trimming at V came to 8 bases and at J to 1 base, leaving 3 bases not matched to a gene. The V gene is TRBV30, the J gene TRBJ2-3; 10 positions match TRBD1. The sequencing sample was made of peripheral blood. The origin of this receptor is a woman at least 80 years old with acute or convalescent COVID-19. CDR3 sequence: CAHGTGGTDTQYF. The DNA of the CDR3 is TGTGCCCACGGGACAGGGGGCACAGATACGCAGTATTTT.